This T cell receptor beta chain was sequenced for a study of T-cell reconstitution after alpha-beta-depleted transplantation in children. The study, taken as a whole, reports: Once a year had passed after transplant, T-cell counts and diversity came mostly from newly produced T cells. Some patients' high day-60 TCRbeta diversity was attributed to recipient cells surviving conditioning. The origin of alpha-beta T cells about two months after transplant was reportedly several hundred expanded graft clones.

Unique molecular identifiers were used to barcode this TCRbeta library. Each CDR3 protein is one row after TCRdb ran MiXCR on the PCR reads. The sample carries approximately 300,000 distinct CDR3 sequences, around 10% recorded once. This clonotype was seen many times. Its antigen remains unidentified. This sequence originates from a male patient between 2 and 15 years old who had a stem cell transplant for chronic granulomatous disease, so the T cells may come from the graft donor. The material was peripheral blood, obtained 180 days after TCRalphabeta/CD19-depleted stem cell transplant.

CDR3 in DNA: TGTGCCAGCAGTGGAACTCAGGGGGGAAAACTGTTTTTT. Amino acids: CASSGTQGGKLFF. The chain uses TRBV2 and TRBJ1-4; 7 positions agree with TRBD1. V trimming: 4 bases; J trimming: 10 bases; junction bases outside the gene matches: 6. CDR3 size: 13 residues. Germline CDR1 reads SNHLY; CDR2 reads FYNNEI.